A single sample is the source of the 8 T cell receptor beta chains below, sequenced in a study of control samples from healthy donors and cancer patients. Only in-frame clones appear in the TCRdb table, and some are missing; sequencing was by immunoSEQ multiplex PCR. The table lists approximately 120,000 clones, roughly nine tenths of them singletons. The specimen was blood. These receptors all stem from a man younger than 35 in good health.

The chain recombines TRBV7-9 with TRBJ2-2, with a tentative D call TRBD2 (5 bases). V lost 9 bases and J 2 bases, leaving 7 bases between the germline ends. The CDR3 totals 12 residues. The germline V gene has CDR1 SEHNR and CDR2 FQNEAQ (reference sequence). The CDR3 DNA sequence: TGTGCCAGTACGGGAAACACCGGGGAGCTGTTTTTT. This translates into CASTGNTGELFF.

The chain employs TRBV7-3 and TRBJ2-7, with 9 bases fitting TRBD1. The CDR3 extends over 16 amino acids. After removal of 5 bases from V and 3 bases from J, the junction contained 11 bases not matched to a gene. CDR1 is SGHTA and CDR2 is FQGTGA in the germline V gene. The CDR3 DNA sequence: TGTGCCAGCAGCCCGGGACAGGGTCGGGTTCGCTACGAGCAGTACTTC. Amino acid sequence: CASSPGQGRVRYEQYF.

The chain couples TRBV12-5 to TRBJ2-1; possible D gene TRBD2, 5 bases. The CDR3 extends over 14 amino acids. V was shortened by 3 bases and J by 3 bases, with 9 bases between the two germline ends. Germline loops: CDR1 LGHNT, CDR2 FRNRAP. DNA for the CDR3: TGTGCTAGTGGTTTCGGACGGGACTACAATGAGCAGTTCTTC. Amino acid sequence: CASGFGRDYNEQFF.

V and J are TRBV5-1 and TRBJ2-7; D is tentatively TRBD1 or TRBD2 (5 bases each). CDR1 is SGHRS, CDR2 YFSETQ, per germline. The CDR3 contains 15 residues. V was clipped by 0 bases and J by 11 bases, with 21 bases between them. CDR3 protein: CASSLGTGTAIGEYF. CDR3 nucleotides: TGCGCCAGCAGCTTGGGGACCGGGACGGCCATAGGCGAGTACTTC.

The chain employs TRBV19 and TRBJ1-5; D gene ambiguous. The germline V gene has CDR1 LNHDA and CDR2 SQIVND (reference sequence). The CDR3 totals 14 residues. V was pared by 7 bases and J by 3 bases, with 13 bases between. The CDR3 nucleotides read TGTGCCAGTACCGAAAAGAATGACAATCAGCCCCAGCATTTT. The encoded protein is CASTEKNDNQPQHF.

The chain joins TRBV6-4 to TRBJ2-1; 10 bases match TRBD2. The CDR3 length is 14 residues. Germline-derived CDR1 and CDR2 are MRHNA and SNTAGT. Trimming took 4 bases from V and 4 from J; bases not matched to a gene: 1. The CDR3 DNA is TGTGCCAGCAGTGCTAGCGGGAGTTACAATGAGCAGTTCTTC. Amino acid sequence: CASSASGSYNEQFF.

The chain combines TRBV24-1 with TRBJ2-3, with D possibly being TRBD2 (6 bases). Per germline, CDR1 KGHDR and CDR2 SFDVKD. The CDR3 length is 17 residues. V shed 4 bases and J shed 1 base, with 17 bases lying between them. The CDR3 DNA sequence: TGTGCCACCAGTGACCCCAGTTTTAGCGGTGGCACAGATACGCAGTATTTT. This translates into CATSDPSFSGGTDTQYF.

The gene calls are TRBV5-6 and TRBJ1-1, with TRBD1 matching 10 bases. There are 16 residues in the CDR3. V lost 4 bases, J lost 3 bases, and 9 bases stayed unmatched. CDR1 and CDR2 (germline): SGHDT, YYEEEE. The CDR3 loop reads CASSPGTGVFDTEAFF. The CDR3 DNA reads as TGTGCCAGCAGCCCCGGGACAGGGGTGTTCGACACTGAAGCTTTCTTT.